This is a list of T cell receptor beta chains from one sample in a study of Ad26.COV2.S vaccination and SARS-CoV-2 variants. Using immunoSEQ multiplex PCR, the repertoire was profiled, and TCRdb retains in-frame clones only, with some absent. Among roughly 500,000 clones listed, nearly 90% were seen once. The input for sequencing was peripheral blood, taken in a trial of Ad26.COV2.S vaccine versus placebo. Every receptor here comes from a person aged 18 to 65 who received the Ad26.COV2.S COVID-19 vaccine or a placebo. Both conserved end residues are part of each CDR3. D genes are given only for firm matches. Only some rows state a clone size, as once, few, many or a class for expanded clones.

d_call	v_call	clone_size	j_call	cdr3_aa	cdr3_nt
-	TRBV18	-	TRBJ2-2	CASSPNYGTGELFF	TGTGCCAGCTCGCCTAACTATGGCACCGGGGAGCTGTTTTTT
-	TRBV11-3	-	TRBJ2-3	CASSRDGQRITDTQYF	TGTGCCAGCAGCCGCGATGGACAACGAATCACAGATACGCAGTATTTT
-	TRBV28	-	TRBJ1-3	CASSLYGPLLYF	TGTGCCAGCAGTTTATATGGCCCCCTTCTATATTTT
-	TRBV15	-	TRBJ2-1	CATSRDPGYYNEQFF	TGTGCCACCAGCAGAGATCCGGGTTACTACAATGAGCAGTTCTTC
-	TRBV29-1	-	TRBJ1-2	CSGITDGYTF	TGCAGCGGCATTACGGATGGCTACACCTTC
-	TRBV19	few	TRBJ2-5	CASSIRGFGGETQYF	TGTGCCAGTAGTATACGGGGGTTTGGCGGCGAGACCCAGTACTTC
-	TRBV30	-	TRBJ1-1	CAWRVNSNTEAFF	TGTGCCTGGAGGGTCAATTCGAACACTGAAGCTTTCTTT
-	TRBV7-3	-	TRBJ2-6	CASSPQARSGANVLTF	TGTGCCAGCAGCCCACAGGCCCGTTCTGGGGCCAACGTCCTGACTTTC
-	TRBV18	-	TRBJ1-1	CASSSLGGVTEAFF	TGTGCCAGCTCTTCCTTGGGGGGGGTTACTGAAGCTTTCTTT
TRBD2	TRBV19	-	TRBJ2-1	CASRGGSYNEQFF	TGTGCCAGTAGGGGGGGGTCCTACAATGAGCAGTTCTTC
-	TRBV18	-	TRBJ1-2	CASSRTAGDPGYTF	TGTGCCAGCTCACGGACTGCAGGGGATCCGGGCTACACCTTC
-	TRBV10-3	-	TRBJ2-5	CAISESGGETQYF	TGTGCCATCAGTGAGTCAGGGGGGGAGACCCAGTACTTC